The source of this TCR beta chain is a study of response to subunit inactivated influenza vaccine. Findings of the study overall: The authors suggested that few new T cells are recruited per seasonal influenza vaccination.

In TCRdb, the RT-PCR reads were re-called with MiXCR into one record per CDR3 protein. The data contain 650,000 to 850,000 distinct CDR3 sequences, approximately 15% of them singletons. This clonotype was counted a few times. No antigen is known for it. Trimming cost V 5 bases and J 4 bases, with 12 bases left between them. CDR1 SGHAT and CDR2 FQNNGV come from the germline V gene. This CDR3 is 13 amino acids long. The chain employs TRBV11-2 and TRBJ2-7, with a tentative D call TRBD2 (6 bases). The sequencing used PBMCs from blood, collected 14 to 15 days before vaccination. The sequence was obtained from a middle-aged man who received an inactivated influenza vaccine. The CDR3 sequence: CASSGGGWYEQYF. CDR3 DNA sequence: TGTGCCAGCAGCGGGGGAGGTTGGTACGAGCAGTACTTC.